This TCR beta chain was profiled in a study of T cells in Graves' hyperthyroidism and ophthalmopathy. Broader study findings: A 13 V-J signature model discriminated ophthalmopathy versus stable hyperthyroidism.

It was RNA transcripts that yielded the amplified TCR beta CDR3 regions. HTBI primers drove first-round RT-PCR of the TCR CDR3. TCRdb processed the multiplex PCR reads anew with MiXCR; each CDR3 protein has one entry. The table includes fewer than 900,000 distinct CDR3 sequences, 15% to 20% detected once. A remark on this clonotype: Its antigen is undetermined.

Patients showing uncontrolled infection, other autoimmune disease, pregnancy or lactation were ineligible. The CDR3 length is 16 residues. Germline V gene sequence: CDR1 SGHVS, CDR2 FNYEAQ. V shed 3 bases, J shed 7 bases, and the junction held 4 bases outside the gene matches. The clonotype originates from a man aged 18-30 years with Graves' hyperthyroidism. The sequencing input was blood. The rearrangement uses TRBV7-6 and TRBJ2-2; 14 bases map to TRBD2. For the CDR3, the DNA is TGTGCCAGCAGCTTCGGACTAGCGGGAGGTCTCGGGGAGCTGTTTTTT. It translates to CASSFGLAGGLGELFF.